This entry lists 24 T cell receptor beta chains sequenced from one sample in a study of glioma-infiltrating T cells. Using RNA template, CDR3s of TCR alpha and beta were amplified with iRepertoire arm-PCR. TCRdb fed the multiplex PCR reads into MiXCR, producing one record per CDR3 protein. The profile shows over 140,000 distinct CDR3 sequences, about two fifths of them singletons. Input material: glioma tissue, nonneoplastic brain tissue, or PBMCs (not recorded which). These receptors all come from a human donor with low-grade glioma or glioblastoma, undergoing nonglioma brain surgery, or in good health (not recorded which).

CDR3 coding DNA: TGCGCCAGCAGCCAAGTCCCCGGGGGTGGGACGCAGTATTTT. Translating gives CASSQVPGGGTQYF. The chain carries TRBV4-1 and TRBJ2-3, with D maybe TRBD2 (6 bases). Germline values: CDR1 MGHRA, CDR2 YSYEKL. The V gene lost 1 base and the J gene lost 9 bases, with 14 bases spanning the gap. This CDR3 is built from 14 residues.

This clonotype was recorded at least ten times. The V gene is TRBV7-9, the J gene TRBJ2-3; no reliable D call. With 10 bases removed from V and 0 bases from J, the gap between germline ends came to 8 bases. This CDR3 is built from 12 residues. Germline V gene lookup returns CDR1 SEHNR and CDR2 FQNEAQ (reference sequence). CDR3 amino acids: CATTPSTDTQYF. The CDR3 bases are TGTGCCACCACCCCCAGCACAGATACGCAGTATTTT.

This chain connects TRBV4-1 to TRBJ2-5; 8 bases match TRBD1. CDR1 is MGHRA and CDR2 is YSYEKL in the germline V gene. Losses at the gene ends were 2 bases for V and 2 bases for J; bases not matched to a gene: 13. The CDR3 has 18 amino acids. CDR3 in amino acids: CASSQRTGRSIPQETQYF. The CDR3, as DNA: TGCGCCAGCAGCCAACGGACAGGGAGGTCGATCCCTCAAGAGACCCAGTACTTC.

The sample holds a few counts of this clonotype. V gene TRBV5-1 combines with J gene TRBJ2-1, with D possibly matching TRBD1 (5 bases). The CDR3 extends over 13 amino acids. Germline loops: CDR1 SGHRS, CDR2 YFSETQ. V was trimmed by 1 base and J by 7 bases, leaving 9 bases between them. CDR3 protein: CASSLRGSNEQFF. CDR3 sequence (DNA): TGCGCCAGCAGCTTGAGGGGTAGTAATGAGCAGTTCTTC. The whole variable domain, filled in from reference TRBV5-1 and TRBJ2-1, reads KAGVTQTPRYLIKTRGQQVTLSCSPISGHRSVSWYQQTPGQGLQFLFEYFSETQRNKGNFPGRFSGRQFSNSRSEMNVSTLELGDSALYLCASSLRGSNEQFFGPGTRLTVL.

A word on this clonotype: An end of the junction differs from the germline gene, which may be a read error. V is TRBV25-1 and J is TRBJ1-6; 7 bases map to TRBD1. Germline-derived CDR1 and CDR2 are MGHDK and SYGVNS. The CDR3 length is 14 residues. In DNA form, the CDR3 reads TGTGCCAACAGTGATGACAGGGTAAATTCACCCCTCCACTTT. Residues: CANSDDRVNSPLHF.

A word on this clonotype: Just one base apart from a much larger clone, this may be a read error. The rearrangement joins TRBV6-6 to TRBJ2-7, with D perhaps matching TRBD1 or TRBD2 (5 bases each). Trimming pared 7 bases from V and 1 base from J, leaving 14 bases between. CDR3 length: 14 amino acids. Germline loops: CDR1 MNHNY, CDR2 SVGAGI (reference sequence). The CDR3 protein is CASTRGGESYEQYF. The CDR3 DNA is TGTGCCAGCACTCGGGGCGGAGAATCCTACGAGCAGTACTTC.

This clonotype was seen a handful of times. This chain connects TRBV4-1 to TRBJ2-7; D is undetermined. CDR3 length equals 14 residues. Between the trimmed V and J ends, which lost 4 bases and 2 bases, there was a span of 12 bases. Germline assignment: CDR1 MGHRA and CDR2 YSYEKL. In DNA form, the CDR3 reads TGCGCCAGCAGCCTGATGACTGGCCCCTACGAGCAGTACTTC. It yields the protein CASSLMTGPYEQYF.

The genes are TRBV28 and TRBJ2-7; tentatively, D is TRBD1 (5 bases). The CDR3 runs to 14 residues. Germline V gives CDR1 MDHEN, CDR2 SYDVKM. V was clipped by 5 bases and J by 7 bases, with 18 bases between them. CDR3 sequence: CASSPRLGAREQYF. The CDR3 bases are TGTGCCAGCAGTCCCCGTCTAGGGGCAAGGGAGCAGTACTTC.

In this sample, this clonotype turned up a few times. The chain joins TRBV7-6 to TRBJ1-2; D gene ambiguous. Per the germline V gene, CDR1 is SGHVS and CDR2 is FNYEAQ. Trimming took off 5 bases at V and 3 bases at J, with 13 bases between the two ends. This CDR3 contains 14 residues. The CDR3 reads CASSQGNGYYGYTF. Here the CDR3 DNA reads TGTGCCAGCAGCCAAGGAAACGGCTACTATGGCTACACCTTC.

The chain combines TRBV20-1 with TRBJ1-2; D unresolved. The germline V and J ends were trimmed by 2 bases and 6 bases, with 13 bases remaining between them. CDR1 and CDR2 (germline): DFQATT, SNEGSKA (reference sequence). This CDR3 region has 13 residues. For the CDR3, the DNA is TGCAGTGCTAGACCTTTGTGGTTGAATGGCTACACCTTC. Translation gives CSARPLWLNGYTF.

This clonotype was observed a handful of times. The chain is built from TRBV6-1 and TRBJ2-3; 9 nucleotides align to TRBD2. Germline V gene sequence: CDR1 MNHNS, CDR2 SASEGT. CDR3 size: 16 residues. V was pared by 6 bases and J by 0 bases, with 7 bases of the junction left unmatched. The chain's CDR3 is CASSPREGASTDTQYF. The CDR3 DNA sequence: TGTGCCAGCAGCCCGCGGGAGGGGGCCAGCACAGATACGCAGTATTTT.

The chain couples TRBV3-1 to TRBJ1-1, with D unclear. The CDR3 sequence is 14 residues long. CDR1 is LGHDT and CDR2 is YNNKEL in the germline V gene (reference sequence). V dropped 6 bases and J dropped 1 base, with 12 bases sitting between them. In DNA form, the CDR3 reads TGTGCCAGCAGAACCCGACTGGGGAACACTGAAGCTTTCTTT. Its protein is CASRTRLGNTEAFF.

A word on this clonotype: Relative to the germline gene, one junction end is altered; a read error may explain this. This chain uses TRBV24-1 with TRBJ2-3, with D possibly being TRBD2 (6 bases). The CDR3 extends over 15 amino acids. The germline CDR1 and CDR2 sequences are KGHDR and SFDVKD. The chain's CDR3 is CATSGLRGGSDTQYF. The DNA for the CDR3 is TGTGCCACCAGTGGTTTGCGGGGTGGCTCGGATACGCAGTATTTT.

The rearrangement links TRBV6-1 to TRBJ1-5; 7 bases agree with TRBD1. CDR3 length: 14 residues. After removal of 8 bases from V and 6 bases from J, the junction contained 10 bases not matched to a gene. CDR1 is MNHNS, CDR2 SASEGT, per germline. The CDR3 sequence is CASWVDRVGQPQHF. Written as DNA, the CDR3 is TGTGCCAGCTGGGTTGACAGGGTTGGTCAGCCCCAGCATTTT.

The V call is TRBV7-2, the J call TRBJ1-1, with 7 bases fitting TRBD1. This CDR3 region has 16 residues. The germline V gene encodes CDR1 SGHTA and CDR2 FQGNSA. V shed 4 bases, J shed 4 bases, and the junction held 12 bases outside the gene matches. CDR3 in DNA: TGTGCCAGCAGCTCGCCGTTGACTGCAGGGGGCACTGAAGCTTTCTTT. Translating gives CASSSPLTAGGTEAFF.

CDR3 DNA: TGCAGTGCTAGAGTTATGCGGGGGCACACTGAAGCTTTCTTT. This gives the protein CSARVMRGHTEAFF. The rearrangement joins TRBV20-1 to TRBJ1-1; D possibly corresponds to TRBD1 (6 bases). Trimming removed 1 base at V and 3 bases at J, with 12 bases between. This CDR3 has 14 amino acids. Germline V CDR1 and CDR2: DFQATT, SNEGSKA (reference sequence).

This clonotype was seen more than once but under ten times. The chain recombines TRBV7-9 with TRBJ2-1; 8 bases are a match to TRBD1. The length of the CDR3 is 13 residues. CDR1 is SEHNR, CDR2 FQNEAQ, per germline (reference sequence). V lost 5 bases to trimming and J lost 6 bases; unmatched junction nucleotides: 3. The CDR3 loop reads CASSQTGVNEQFF. The CDR3 nucleotides are TGTGCCAGCAGCCAGACAGGGGTCAATGAGCAGTTCTTC.

This clonotype has just one count. Because the CDR3 is missing its conserved closing phenylalanine or tryptophan, this is likely a read error. This chain uses TRBV12-3 or TRBV12-4 with TRBJ2-1; 9 bases fit TRBD1. CDR3 length equals 17 residues. J lost 8 bases, V lost 0 bases, and 11 bases had no gene match. CDR3 bases: TGTGCCAGCAGTTTAGCCCTCCCGGGACAGGGTAGTCATGAGCAGTTCCTC. It translates to CASSLALPGQGSHEQFL.

The chain combines TRBV6-5 with TRBJ1-1, with D uncertain. Germline CDR1 reads MNHEY; CDR2 reads SVGAGI. V was clipped by 1 base and J by 6 bases, with 9 bases between them. The CDR3 has 13 amino acids. CDR3 bases: TGTGCCAGCAGTTACTTTGGGTCATCTGAAGCTTTCTTT. Translated: CASSYFGSSEAFF.

The chain is built from TRBV29-1 and TRBJ1-1; D remains ambiguous. Germline V gene sequence: CDR1 SQVTM, CDR2 ANQGSEA. The V and J ends lost 6 bases and 0 bases respectively, with 11 bases between them. This CDR3 has 13 amino acids. The CDR3 DNA reads TGCAGCGTCCAAGGTGTTTTGAACACTGAAGCTTTCTTT. Translating gives CSVQGVLNTEAFF.

This clonotype was observed a few times. This chain connects TRBV6-2 or TRBV6-3 to TRBJ1-3; no firm D call. The germline V and J ends were trimmed by 2 bases and 8 bases, with 13 bases remaining between them. Per germline, CDR1 MNHEY and CDR2 SVGEGT. This CDR3 region has 14 residues. The DNA for the CDR3 is TGTGCCAGCAGTTACCCGACGCGAATGGACACCATATATTTT. This gives the protein CASSYPTRMDTIYF.

The chain links TRBV12-3 or TRBV12-4 to TRBJ2-5, with D possibly being TRBD2 (5 bases). The CDR3 covers 13 residues. V dropped 7 bases and J dropped 0 bases, with 9 bases sitting between them. CDR3 coding DNA: TGTGCCAGCATGATGACTAACCAAGAGACCCAGTACTTC. It translates to CASMMTNQETQYF.

The chain links TRBV28 to TRBJ2-1; TRBD1 matches 7 bases. With V trimmed by 3 bases and J by 12 bases, 5 bases remained unmatched. The CDR3 spans 12 residues. Germline CDR1 MDHEN, CDR2 SYDVKM. In nucleotides, the CDR3 is TGTGCCAGCAGTTTGACAGGGTTCGGGCAGTTCTTC. Protein: CASSLTGFGQFF.

The table lists this clonotype with a few counts. The chain couples TRBV7-2 to TRBJ2-3, with 8 bases fitting TRBD2. The junction had 8 bases not matched to a gene; V was cut back by 6 bases and J by 0 bases. The CDR3 runs 16 residues. Germline V gene sequence: CDR1 SGHTA, CDR2 FQGNSA. The DNA of the CDR3 is TGTGCCAGCAGTCGGGGGACGGGAGGGAGCACAGATACGCAGTATTTT. It is translated as CASSRGTGGSTDTQYF.